This entry lists 17 T cell receptor beta chains sequenced from one sample in a study of T cells in Graves' hyperthyroidism and ophthalmopathy. From RNA transcripts, TCR beta CDR3 regions were amplified. TCR CDR3 regions were first amplified by RT-PCR with HTBI primers. TCRdb redid the calling of the multiplex PCR reads with MiXCR, one entry per CDR3 protein. This sample has under 350,000 distinct CDR3 sequences, with around 20% found just once. The sequencing input was blood. All receptors derive from a woman in her forties or fifties with Graves' hyperthyroidism.

As regards this clonotype: Its ends do not fully match the called genes, so a read error is possible. J is TRBJ2-3 and V is TRBV7-2; D perhaps matches TRBD2 (6 bases). Germline CDR1 reads SGHTA; CDR2 reads FQGNSA. This CDR3 is built from 16 residues. CDR3 protein: CASSLHGTSRTDTRYF. CDR3 bases: TGTGCCAGCAGCCTTCACGGGACTTCCCGCACAGATACGCGGTATTTT.

The chain uses TRBV9 and TRBJ2-5, with TRBD1 identical over 12 bases. V dropped 4 bases and J dropped 1; count of bases not matched to a gene: 5. The germline gives CDR1 SGDLS, CDR2 YYNGEE. This CDR3 spans 16 amino acids. The CDR3 sequence: CASSPGQGAIQETQYF. The CDR3 DNA reads TGTGCCAGCAGCCCGGGACAGGGGGCAATCCAAGAGACCCAGTACTTC.

In its sample, this clonotype was seen many times. The chain links TRBV20-1 to TRBJ2-3, with D perhaps TRBD1 (6 bases). Per germline, CDR1 DFQATT and CDR2 SNEGSKA (reference sequence). This CDR3 contains 14 residues. V dropped 8 bases and J dropped 1 base, with 16 bases sitting between them. CDR3 sequence: CSLRGRGGTDTQYF. CDR3 DNA sequence: TGCAGTCTCAGGGGTAGGGGTGGCACAGATACGCAGTATTTT.

In its sample, this clonotype was seen many times. The chain uses TRBV28 and TRBJ2-5; the match to TRBD2 covers 14 bases. J lost 4 bases, V lost 5 bases, and 6 bases had no gene match. The germline V gene encodes CDR1 MDHEN and CDR2 SYDVKM. The CDR3 is 16 residues long. CDR3 nucleotides: TGTGCCAGCAGTCACTACGGGACTAGCGGGAGAGAGACCCAGTACTTC. Translating it yields CASSHYGTSGRETQYF. Drawing the rest from reference TRBV28 and TRBJ2-5, the complete variable domain is DVKVTQSSRYLVKRTGEKVFLECVQDMDHENMFWYRQDPGLGLRLIYFSYDVKMKEKGDIPEGYSVSREKKERFSLILESASTNQTSMYLCASSHYGTSGRETQYFGPGTRLLVL.

Regarding this clonotype: An end of the junction differs from the germline gene, which may be a read error. The chain links TRBV28 to TRBJ1-2; 10 bases are a match to TRBD1. The CDR3 loop spans 17 amino acids. Germline V gene sequence: CDR1 MDHEN, CDR2 SYDVKM. CDR3 amino acids: CVSGTAAGTGVLFGYTF. The CDR3 DNA sequence: TGTGTCAGCGGGACTGCGGCCGGGACAGGGGTTCTGTTCGGCTACACCTTC.

The table lists this clonotype with many counts. The J gene is TRBJ2-1, the V gene TRBV5-6; weak D call: TRBD1 (6 bases). The CDR3 loop spans 16 amino acids. CDR1 is SGHDT and CDR2 is YYEEEE in the germline V gene. Between the trimmed V and J ends, which lost 4 bases and 2 bases, there was a span of 16 bases. The CDR3 DNA reads as TGTGCCAGCAGCCCCGGCACAGGGTCAGCCTACAATGAGCAGTTCTTC. Residues: CASSPGTGSAYNEQFF.

The rearrangement links TRBV15 to TRBJ2-5; 7 bases agree with TRBD2. This CDR3 contains 15 residues. Losses at the gene ends were 0 bases for V and 4 bases for J; bases not matched to a gene: 5. CDR1 is LNHNV, CDR2 YYDKDF, per germline (reference sequence). CDR3 in amino acids: CATSRDGAGRETQYF. In DNA form, the CDR3 reads TGTGCCACCAGCAGAGACGGAGCGGGACGAGAGACCCAGTACTTC.

This rearrangement joins TRBV2 to TRBJ2-1, with 10 bases fitting TRBD2. CDR3 length: 14 amino acids. The J segment lost 8 bases and the V segment lost 3 bases, leaving 4 bases of the junction unmatched. CDR1 is SNHLY and CDR2 is FYNNEI in the germline V gene. The CDR3 here is CASSEGLASYEQFF. The DNA for the CDR3 is TGTGCCAGCAGTGAGGGACTAGCGTCGTATGAGCAGTTCTTC.

This clonotype was picked up many times. CDR3 DNA sequence: TGCGCCAGCAGTGAGTCGCGGCTTCCCCTCCACTTT. Its protein is CASSESRLPLHF. The chain uses TRBV10-2 and TRBJ1-6; D unresolved. V was clipped by 0 bases and J by 13 bases, with 7 bases between them. CDR1 is WSHSY and CDR2 is SAAADI in the germline V gene. The CDR3 length is 12 residues.

J is TRBJ2-1 and V is TRBV9; D is possibly TRBD1 or TRBD2 (7 bases each). The CDR3 loop spans 15 amino acids. The germline CDR1 and CDR2 sequences are SGDLS and YYNGEE. V dropped 4 bases and J dropped 4 bases, with 15 bases sitting between them. In nucleotides, the CDR3 is TGTGCCAGCAGCAGGGGGCGGGGGAGTTACAATGAGCAGTTCTTC. Translated: CASSRGRGSYNEQFF. Looking up the rest from reference TRBV9 and TRBJ2-1 gives the full variable domain: DSGVTQTPKHLITATGQRVTLRCSPRSGDLSVYWYQQSLDQGLQFLIQYYNGEERAKGNILERFSAQQFPDLHSELNLSSLELGDSALYFCASSRGRGSYNEQFFGPGTRLTVL.

This clonotype was detected ten times or more. V gene TRBV19 combines with J gene TRBJ1-1; possibly TRBD1 for D (5 bases). The CDR3 is 16 residues long. The germline V gene has CDR1 LNHDA and CDR2 SQIVND (reference sequence). V was clipped by 5 bases and J by 4 bases, with 20 bases between them. Here the CDR3 reads CASSVGQGTLGTEAFF. In nucleotides, the CDR3 is TGTGCCAGTAGTGTCGGTCAGGGCACACTAGGCACTGAAGCTTTCTTT. Together with reference TRBV19 and TRBJ1-1, the CDR3 gives the full variable domain: DGGITQSPKYLFRKEGQNVTLSCEQNLNHDAMYWYRQDPGQGLRLIYYSQIVNDFQKGDIAEGYSVSREKKESFPLTVTSAQKNPTAFYLCASSVGQGTLGTEAFFGQGTRLTVV.

In this sample, this clonotype turned up a few times. The chain combines TRBV9 with TRBJ2-7; the D gene is possibly TRBD2 (7 bases). CDR1 is SGDLS and CDR2 is YYNGEE in the germline V gene. CDR3 length: 15 residues. Trimming left V 3 bases short and J 6 bases short, with 19 bases between. The CDR3 region is CASSGGGAGRGEQYF. The CDR3 DNA reads TGTGCCAGCAGCGGGGGGGGGGCCGGAAGGGGCGAGCAGTACTTC.

This clonotype was recorded many times. This chain joins TRBV12-3 or TRBV12-4 and TRBJ1-2; TRBD1 matches at 12 bases. The CDR3 has 15 amino acids. The ends lost 6 bases at V and 3 bases at J; junction bases unmatched: 5. The CDR3 nucleotides read TGTGCCAGCAGGCTGGGACAGGGGGCAGACTATGGCTACACCTTC. Amino acid sequence: CASRLGQGADYGYTF.

A few counts support this clonotype. The rearrangement links TRBV11-2 to TRBJ1-4; D is unclear. CDR1 is SGHAT, CDR2 FQNNGV, per germline. Between the trimmed V and J ends, which lost 5 bases and 0 bases, there was a span of 7 bases. This CDR3 is 14 amino acids long. CDR3 nucleotides: TGTGCCAGCAGCCAATATGCAACTAATGAAAAACTGTTTTTT. As protein: CASSQYATNEKLFF.

This clonotype was seen only once. This chain uses TRBV20-1 with TRBJ2-7, with 9 positions matching TRBD1. Per germline, CDR1 DFQATT and CDR2 SNEGSKA (reference sequence). V was clipped by 5 bases and J by 2 bases; unmatched bases: 7. This CDR3 is 14 amino acids long. CDR3 region: CSAVDRDRAYEQYF. The CDR3 DNA reads as TGCAGTGCTGTCGACCGGGACAGGGCCTACGAGCAGTACTTC.

Points on this clonotype: One end of the junction does not line up with germline, which may come from a read error. The chain recombines TRBV19 with TRBJ1-1; tentative D call: TRBD1 (5 bases). The CDR3 loop spans 12 amino acids. CDR1 and CDR2 from the germline V gene are LNHDA and SQIVND (reference sequence). DNA for the CDR3: TGTGCCTGGAGCCGGGGGAACACTGAAGCCTTCTTT. The encoded protein is CAWSRGNTEAFF. Together with reference TRBV19 and TRBJ1-1, the CDR3 gives the full variable domain: DGGITQSPKYLFRKEGQNVTLSCEQNLNHDAMYWYRQDPGQGLRLIYYSQIVNDFQKGDIAEGYSVSREKKESFPLTVTSAQKNPTAFYLCAWSRGNTEAFFGQGTRLTVV.

This clonotype was seen a single time. CDR3 bases: TGTGCCAGCAGACCTACAGGGTACTCTGGAAACACCATATATTTT. Its protein product is CASRPTGYSGNTIYF. The genes are TRBV28 and TRBJ1-3; D perhaps matches TRBD1 (6 bases). Trimming left V 6 bases short and J 0 bases short, with 12 bases between. Germline CDR1 MDHEN, CDR2 SYDVKM. The CDR3 is 15 residues long.